The source of this T cell receptor beta chain is a study of OX40 agonist ivuxolimab in advanced cancers. Study as a whole: Patient treatment consisted of intravenous ivuxolimab administration every 2 weeks at 0.01 to 10 mg/kg. Approximately 41% of patients had received prior checkpoint inhibitor therapy.

Details on this clone: The antigen is undetermined.

Whole-study findings and limits: CD8+ T cells showed, on average, more clonal expansion than CD4+ cells.

V was clipped by 2 bases and J by 3 bases, with 14 bases between them. Germline V gene sequence: CDR1 PRHDT, CDR2 FYEKMQ (reference sequence). CDR3 length equals 16 residues. The table came from immunoSEQ multiplex PCR; TCRdb's copy has only in-frame clones and leaves some out. The data contain tens of thousands of clones, 81% of them singletons. This clonotype was sampled from an adult with an advanced solid tumor such as melanoma, head and neck, liver or kidney cancer. The chain uses TRBV13 and TRBJ1-5; D is unclear. Sequences were derived from CD4+ or CD8+ T cells sorted from blood, sampled in a trial of the OX40 agonist ivuxolimab. This CDR3 is CASSLRIQENNQPQHF. CDR3 DNA sequence: TGTGCCAGCAGCTTACGGATTCAGGAAAACAATCAGCCCCAGCATTTT. The full variable domain, its missing parts supplied by reference TRBV13 and TRBJ1-5, is AAGVIQSPRHLIKEKRETATLKCYPIPRHDTVYWYQQGPGQDPQFLISFYEKMQSDKGSIPDRFSAQQFSDYHSELNMSSLELGDSALYFCASSLRIQENNQPQHFGDGTRLSIL.